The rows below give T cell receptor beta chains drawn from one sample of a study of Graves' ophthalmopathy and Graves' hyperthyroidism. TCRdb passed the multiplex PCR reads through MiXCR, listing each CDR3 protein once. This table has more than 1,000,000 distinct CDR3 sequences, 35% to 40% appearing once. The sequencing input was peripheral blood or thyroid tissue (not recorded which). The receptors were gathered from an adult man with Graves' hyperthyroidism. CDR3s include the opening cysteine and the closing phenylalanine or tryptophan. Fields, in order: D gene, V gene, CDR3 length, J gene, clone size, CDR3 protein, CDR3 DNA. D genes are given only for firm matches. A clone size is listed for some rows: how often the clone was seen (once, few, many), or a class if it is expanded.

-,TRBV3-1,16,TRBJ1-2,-,CASSQPRTAYIYGYTF,TGTGCCAGCAGCCAGCCCCGGACAGCCTATATTTATGGCTACACCTTC
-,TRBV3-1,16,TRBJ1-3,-,CASSQGKRLPGNTIYF,TGTGCCAGCAGCCAAGGAAAGCGTCTTCCTGGAAACACCATATATTTT
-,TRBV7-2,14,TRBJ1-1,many,CASSLGLDGGEAFF,TGTGCCAGCAGCTTAGGGCTAGATGGGGGTGAAGCTTTCTTT
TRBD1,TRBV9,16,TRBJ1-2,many,CASSVDRTGEDYGYTF,TGTGCCAGCAGCGTAGATCGTACAGGGGAAGACTATGGCTACACCTTC
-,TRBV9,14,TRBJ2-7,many,CASSVGQDSYEQYF,TGTGCCAGCAGCGTCGGCCAGGACTCCTACGAGCAGTACTTC
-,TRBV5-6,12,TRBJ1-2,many,CASSLRTDGYTF,TGTGCCAGCAGCCTCAGGACAGATGGCTACACCTTC
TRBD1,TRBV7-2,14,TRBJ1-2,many,CASSQAGPGGGYTF,TGTGCCAGCAGCCAAGCGGGACCAGGGGGTGGCTACACCTTC
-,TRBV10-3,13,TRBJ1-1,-,CAINRQLNTEAFF,TGTGCCATCAACCGACAGTTGAACACTGAAGCTTTCTTT
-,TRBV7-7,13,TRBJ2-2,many,CASSPGTSGELFF,TGTGCCAGCAGCCCCGGGACGTCCGGGGAGCTGTTTTTT
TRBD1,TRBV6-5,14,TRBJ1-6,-,CASSYATGNSPLHF,TGTGCCAGCAGTTACGCGACAGGGAATTCACCCCTCCACTTT
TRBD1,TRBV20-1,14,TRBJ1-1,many,CSARDQQGSRKAFF,TGCAGTGCTAGAGACCAACAGGGGTCGAGGAAAGCTTTCTTT
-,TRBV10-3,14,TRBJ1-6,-,CAVQGPSNSADLHF,TGTGCCGTACAGGGACCATCGAACAGCGCCGACCTCCACTTT
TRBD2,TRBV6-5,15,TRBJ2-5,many,CASSYSGLDRETQYF,TGTGCCAGCAGTTACTCAGGACTAGATCGAGAGACCCAGTACTTC
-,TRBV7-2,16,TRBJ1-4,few,CASSAREKTTNEKLFF,TGTGCCAGCAGCGCCCGGGAGAAGACAACTAATGAAAAACTGTTTTTT
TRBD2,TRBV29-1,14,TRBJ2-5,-,CSLIPSGSQETQYF,TGCAGCTTAATCCCTAGCGGGAGTCAAGAGACCCAGTACTTC
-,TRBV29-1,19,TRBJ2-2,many,CSVEDTARGRGQNTGELFF,TGCAGCGTTGAAGATACCGCCCGGGGGCGCGGACAGAACACCGGGGAGCTGTTTTTT
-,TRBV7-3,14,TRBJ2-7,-,CASSSTTTRDEQYF,TGTGCCAGCAGCTCTACGACGACGCGGGACGAGCAGTACTTC